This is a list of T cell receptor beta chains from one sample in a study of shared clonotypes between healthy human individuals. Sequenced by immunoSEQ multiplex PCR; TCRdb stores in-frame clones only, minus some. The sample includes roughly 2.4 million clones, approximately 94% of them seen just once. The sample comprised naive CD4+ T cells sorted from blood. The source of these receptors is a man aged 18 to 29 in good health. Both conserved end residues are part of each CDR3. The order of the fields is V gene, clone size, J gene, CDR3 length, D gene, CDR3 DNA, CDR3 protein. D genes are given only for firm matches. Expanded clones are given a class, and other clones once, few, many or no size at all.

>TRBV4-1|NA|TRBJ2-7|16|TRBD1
TGCGCCAGCAGCCAATTTACCGGGACAGGAGGCTACGAGCAGTACTTC
CASSQFTGTGGYEQYF
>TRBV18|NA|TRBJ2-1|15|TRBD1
TGTGCCAGCTCGCCGACAGGGATCTCCTACAATGAGCAGTTCTTC
CASSPTGISYNEQFF
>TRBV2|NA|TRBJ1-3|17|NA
TGTGCCAGCAGGGGCCGTTTGGTGGGGATAAGCGGAAACACCATATATTTT
CASRGRLVGISGNTIYF
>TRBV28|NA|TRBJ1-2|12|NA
TGTGCCAGCAGTTTAACAGGAGGGGGCTACACCTTC
CASSLTGGGYTF
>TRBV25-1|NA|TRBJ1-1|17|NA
TGTGCCAGCAGTGAATCAACCCCCAGGGTAGGGAACACTGAAGCTTTCTTT
CASSESTPRVGNTEAFF
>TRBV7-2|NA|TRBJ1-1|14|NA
TGTGCCAGCAGCAGGATCAAGCTGAACACTGAAGCTTTCTTT
CASSRIKLNTEAFF
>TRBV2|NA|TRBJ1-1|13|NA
TGTGCCAGCAGTGACCCTGGGGGCACTGAAGCTTTCTTT
CASSDPGGTEAFF
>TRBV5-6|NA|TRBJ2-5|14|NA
TGTGCCAGCAGCTCCCCCCCAAGGGTCGAGACCCAGTACTTC
CASSSPPRVETQYF
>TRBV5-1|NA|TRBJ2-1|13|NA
TGCGCCAGCAGCTCGGGCCCGAACAATGAGCAGTTCTTC
CASSSGPNNEQFF
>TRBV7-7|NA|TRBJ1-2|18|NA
TGTGCTAGCAGCTCCACCCACGGCACCCCCACCGTAAACTATGGCTACACCTTC
CASSSTHGTPTVNYGYTF
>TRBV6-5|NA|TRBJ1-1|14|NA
TGTGCCAGTTGTCGGTCGGCTTCGAACACTGAAGCTTTCTTT
CASCRSASNTEAFF
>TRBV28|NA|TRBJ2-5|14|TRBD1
TGTGCCAGCAGTTTCTCGACAGGGGTAGAGACCCAGTACTTC
CASSFSTGVETQYF
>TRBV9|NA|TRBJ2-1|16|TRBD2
TGTGCCAGCAGCGTAACAGTTGCGGGAGTGGCCAATGAGCAGTTCTTC
CASSVTVAGVANEQFF
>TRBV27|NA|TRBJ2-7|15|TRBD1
TGTGCCAGCATGTCGAGGGGGCGTCTCACCTACGAGCAGTACTTC
CASMSRGRLTYEQYF
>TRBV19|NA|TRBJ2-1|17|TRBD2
TGTGCCAGTAGTATTCTCAAGACTAGCGGGGAAAGAAATGAGCAGTTCTTC
CASSILKTSGERNEQFF
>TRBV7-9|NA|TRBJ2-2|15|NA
TGTGCCAGCACCCTCATGCGGACAGTTGGCGGGGAGCTGTTTTTT
CASTLMRTVGGELFF
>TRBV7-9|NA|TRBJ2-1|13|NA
TGTGCCAGCAGCTCTGAGGCCCCCAATGAGCAGTTCTTC
CASSSEAPNEQFF
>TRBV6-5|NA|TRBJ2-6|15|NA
TGTGCCAGCAGGCCGGCGGCTGCTGGGGCCAACGTCCTGACTTTC
CASRPAAAGANVLTF
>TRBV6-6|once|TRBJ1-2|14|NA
TGTGCCAGCAGTTACTCGATCGGACGCTATGGCTACACCTTC
CASSYSIGRYGYTF
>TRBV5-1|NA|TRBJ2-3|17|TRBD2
TGCGCCAGCAGCTTCCGATCTAGCGGGAGGGTTACAGATACGCAGTATTTT
CASSFRSSGRVTDTQYF
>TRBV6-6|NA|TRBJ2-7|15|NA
TGTGCCAGCAGTTACACACCTCCCAGCTCCTACGAGCAGTACTTC
CASSYTPPSSYEQYF
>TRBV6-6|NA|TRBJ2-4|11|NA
TGTGCCAGCAGTTCTGGACACATTCAGTACTTC
CASSSGHIQYF
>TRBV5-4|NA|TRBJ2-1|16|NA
TGTGCCAGCAGCCCCCGGGCGGGTTTCGAGAACAATGAGCAGTTCTTC
CASSPRAGFENNEQFF
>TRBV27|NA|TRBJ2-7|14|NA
TGTGCCAGCAGTTTAATCAAGGGTAACTACGAGCAGTACTTC
CASSLIKGNYEQYF
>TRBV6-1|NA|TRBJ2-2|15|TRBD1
TGTGCCAGCAGAGGCCGGACAGGGGTCACCGGGGAGCTGTTTTTT
CASRGRTGVTGELFF
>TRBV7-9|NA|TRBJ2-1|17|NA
TGTGCCAGCAGCCCCCCGTGGGTGGCGGGGCTCCACAATGAGCAGTTCTTC
CASSPPWVAGLHNEQFF
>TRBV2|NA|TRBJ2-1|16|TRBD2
TGTGCCAGCAGTGAAAACCCAGCGGGAGTGGGGAATGAGCAGTTCTTC
CASSENPAGVGNEQFF
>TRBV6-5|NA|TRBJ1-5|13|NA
TGTGCCAGCAGTTACTCCAGGGTTCAGCCCCAGCATTTT
CASSYSRVQPQHF